These T cell receptor beta chains were read from a single sample in a study of blood T cell repertoires in COVID-19. Sequencing was performed with immunoSEQ multiplex PCR; in TCRdb, only in-frame clones are kept and a portion is missing. The table lists some 210,000 clones, more than 70% of them singletons, with approximately 4.3% in the top ten. Sequencing input: PBMCs or T cells enriched from blood (not recorded which). The receptors stem from a man between 25 and 39 years old with acute COVID-19. CDR3s include the opening cysteine and the closing phenylalanine or tryptophan. D genes are given only for firm matches. Part of the rows lack a size; the others show once, few, many or a class for expanded clones.

D	J	V	size	CDR3	DNA
.	TRBJ1-1	TRBV2	.	CASSQMNTEAFF	TGTGCCAGCAGTCAGATGAACACTGAAGCTTTCTTT
.	TRBJ1-6	TRBV28	.	CATLPTGHSNSPLHF	TGTGCCACCTTACCCACGGGACATTCTAATTCACCCCTCCACTTT
.	TRBJ2-7	TRBV5-5	.	CASSLVASYEQYF	TGTGCCAGCAGCTTGGTGGCCTCCTACGAGCAGTACTTC
TRBD1	TRBJ2-7	TRBV27	.	CASSSAQGAGDEQYF	TGTGCCAGCAGTTCCGCTCAGGGGGCAGGCGACGAGCAGTACTTC
TRBD1	TRBJ2-7	TRBV29-1	.	CSAGTGHEQYF	TGCAGCGCCGGGACAGGGCACGAGCAGTACTTC
TRBD1	TRBJ2-7	TRBV10-1	.	CASSEGDVQGYHEQYF	TGCGCCAGCAGTGAGGGTGATGTACAGGGGTATCACGAGCAGTACTTC
.	TRBJ2-2	TRBV7-9	.	CASSSPLSGGRATGELFF	TGTGCCAGCAGCTCACCCCTTTCCGGGGGGCGAGCCACCGGGGAGCTGTTTTTT
TRBD1	TRBJ1-2	TRBV7-2	.	CASRPGTGDGYTF	TGTGCCAGCAGACCCGGGACAGGGGATGGCTACACCTTC
.	TRBJ2-4	TRBV29-1	.	CSVGEGRVLAKNIQYF	TGCAGCGTTGGCGAGGGCAGAGTATTAGCCAAAAACATTCAGTACTTC
TRBD1	TRBJ2-7	TRBV14	.	CASSPIRDSRGSEQYF	TGTGCCAGCAGCCCAATCCGGGACAGTCGTGGGAGCGAGCAGTACTTC
.	TRBJ1-3	TRBV5-1	.	CASSLGSGSGNTIYF	TGCGCCAGCAGCTTGGGCTCAGGAAGTGGAAACACCATATATTTT
TRBD1	TRBJ2-7	TRBV5-1	few	CASTFLPPGQRFYEQYF	TGCGCCAGCACTTTCCTGCCGCCGGGACAGCGCTTCTACGAGCAGTACTTC
.	TRBJ1-4	TRBV4-1	.	CASSLGGSNEKLFF	TGCGCCAGCAGCCTCGGCGGATCAAATGAAAAACTGTTTTTT
.	TRBJ1-6	TRBV5-6	.	CASRPGHDNSPLHF	TGTGCCAGCAGACCGGGACACGATAATTCACCCCTCCACTTT
TRBD2	TRBJ2-2	TRBV13	.	CASSSFLERGGTGELFF	TGTGCCAGCAGCTCCTTTCTCGAGCGGGGGGGCACCGGGGAGCTGTTTTTT
.	TRBJ1-2	TRBV2	.	CASSEDSFYGYTF	TGTGCCAGCAGTGAGGACAGCTTCTATGGCTACACCTTC
.	TRBJ1-3	TRBV7-3	few	CASSLTLGNTIYF	TGTGCCAGCAGCTTAACGTTAGGAAACACCATATATTTT
.	TRBJ1-2	TRBV28	.	CASSSSYGYTF	TGTGCCAGCAGTTCCTCCTATGGCTACACCTTC
TRBD1	TRBJ2-3	TRBV5-1	.	CASIPQGEPGTDTQYF	TGCGCCAGCATCCCTCAGGGGGAACCGGGCACAGATACGCAGTATTTT
.	TRBJ1-1	TRBV28	.	CASSGRRPEAFF	TGTGCCAGCAGTGGGAGGAGGCCTGAAGCTTTCTTT
.	TRBJ1-1	TRBV29-1	.	CSVDGGTNTEAFF	TGCAGCGTCGATGGGGGCACGAACACTGAAGCTTTCTTT
TRBD2	TRBJ2-7	TRBV28	.	CASSQMLAGAYEQYF	TGTGCCAGCAGCCAAATGCTAGCGGGGGCCTACGAGCAGTACTTC
TRBD1	TRBJ2-7	TRBV11-3	.	CASSFRTGNEQYF	TGTGCCAGCAGCTTCCGGACAGGGAACGAGCAGTACTTC
.	TRBJ1-3	TRBV7-9	many	CASTPYGDIRTYSGNTIYF	TGTGCCAGCACCCCGTACGGGGACATCCGAACGTATTCTGGAAACACCATATATTTT
.	TRBJ1-3	TRBV3-1/TRBV3-2	.	CASSQAGAGNTIYF	TGTGCCAGCAGCCAAGCAGGGGCTGGAAACACCATATATTTT
.	TRBJ1-4	TRBV12-3/TRBV12-4	.	CASSDTGRELFF	TGTGCCAGCAGTGACACAGGGAGGGAACTGTTTTTT
.	TRBJ2-2	TRBV7-2	.	CASSLATTGLNTGELFF	TGTGCCAGCAGCTTAGCCACAACGGGACTTAACACCGGGGAGCTGTTTTTT
.	TRBJ2-7	TRBV5-4	once	CASSLALREQYF	TGTGCCAGCAGCTTGGCCTTACGGGAGCAGTACTTC
.	TRBJ2-7	TRBV5-1	.	CASSGGGAIYEQYF	TGCGCCAGCAGCGGAGGTGGTGCCATCTACGAGCAGTACTTC
.	TRBJ1-5	TRBV12-5	.	CASGLVLGDYSNQPQHF	TGTGCTAGTGGTTTGGTACTTGGAGATTATAGCAATCAGCCCCAGCATTTT
TRBD1	TRBJ1-1	TRBV6-5	.	CASSSADRVNTEAFF	TGTGCCAGCAGTTCCGCAGACAGGGTGAACACTGAAGCTTTCTTT
.	TRBJ2-2	TRBV6-5	.	CASSYSGTGELFF	TGTGCCAGCAGTTACTCCGGCACCGGGGAGCTGTTTTTT
TRBD1	TRBJ1-2	TRBV6-4	.	CASSGTLTGGPHYGYTF	TGTGCCAGCAGTGGTACCCTTACAGGGGGCCCTCACTATGGCTACACCTTC
.	TRBJ1-5	TRBV5-4	.	CASSLGGFNQPQHF	TGTGCCAGCAGCCTCGGGGGTTTCAATCAGCCCCAGCATTTT
TRBD2	TRBJ2-2	TRBV27	.	CASSLRAGGYTGELFF	TGTGCCAGCAGTTTACGAGCGGGGGGGTACACCGGGGAGCTGTTTTTT
TRBD2	TRBJ2-2	TRBV5-5	.	CASSRGSSGGLTNTGELFF	TGTGCCAGCAGCCGTGGGTCTAGCGGGGGCTTAACGAACACCGGGGAGCTGTTTTTT
.	TRBJ2-7	TRBV5-1	few	CASSVGATSEQYF	TGCGCCAGCAGCGTGGGGGCCACCAGCGAGCAGTACTTC
TRBD1	TRBJ1-2	TRBV9	.	CASSIGTGNNYGYTF	TGTGCCAGCAGCATAGGGACAGGGAACAACTATGGCTACACCTTC
.	TRBJ1-4	TRBV18	once	CASSWRESPSEKLFF	TGTGCCAGCTCATGGAGGGAAAGTCCGAGTGAAAAACTGTTTTTT
TRBD1	TRBJ1-6	TRBV5-4	.	CASSLGDRGYSPLHF	TGTGCCAGCAGCTTGGGGGACAGGGGTTATTCACCCCTCCACTTT
.	TRBJ2-5	TRBV7-2	.	CASSLVRLTEETQYF	TGTGCCAGCAGCTTAGTTAGACTTACGGAAGAGACCCAGTACTTC
.	TRBJ2-3	TRBV19	once	CASSSQGSTDTQYF	TGTGCCAGTAGTTCCCAGGGGAGCACAGATACGCAGTATTTT
.	TRBJ2-7	TRBV12-3/TRBV12-4	.	CASSRSGEQYF	TGTGCCAGCAGCAGATCGGGAGAGCAGTACTTC
TRBD1	TRBJ2-4	TRBV28	.	CASSLAVGDRGTKNIQYF	TGTGCCAGCAGTTTAGCCGTGGGGGACAGGGGAACCAAAAACATTCAGTACTTC
TRBD2	TRBJ2-7	TRBV3-1/TRBV3-2	few	CASSQDSGGAEQYF	TGTGCCAGCAGCCAAGATAGCGGGGGGGCCGAGCAGTACTTC
TRBD1	TRBJ1-2	TRBV18	.	CASSPKAGGTGSYTF	TGTGCCAGCTCACCTAAGGCAGGGGGGACAGGAAGCTACACCTTC
TRBD2	TRBJ2-1	TRBV5-1	.	CASSFPWRGSYNEQFF	TGCGCCAGCAGCTTTCCCTGGCGGGGGTCCTACAATGAGCAGTTCTTC
.	TRBJ1-1	TRBV19	once	CASSTGAGGGNTEAFF	TGTGCCAGTAGTACGGGCGCCGGGGGTGGAAACACTGAAGCTTTCTTT
TRBD1	TRBJ1-1	TRBV19	once	CASSNPRGQGIGEAFF	TGTGCCAGTAGTAACCCTAGGGGACAGGGGATAGGAGAAGCTTTCTTT
.	TRBJ1-2	TRBV3-1/TRBV3-2	.	CASSQSAGRGNYGYTF	TGTGCCAGCAGCCAAAGCGCGGGGAGGGGGAACTATGGCTACACCTTC
.	TRBJ1-1	TRBV27	.	CASSFSNPRRDTYTEAFF	TGTGCCAGCAGTTTTTCGAACCCCCGGCGGGATACGTACACTGAAGCTTTCTTT
.	TRBJ1-5	TRBV6-5	once	CASSYGGGLNQPQHF	TGTGCCAGCAGTTACGGGGGGGGCTTGAATCAGCCCCAGCATTTT
TRBD1	TRBJ2-2	TRBV5-1	.	CASTGTGRDTGELFF	TGCGCCAGCACGGGGACAGGGAGGGACACCGGGGAGCTGTTTTTT
.	TRBJ2-7	TRBV12-3/TRBV12-4	once	CASSRPGGEQYF	TGTGCCAGCAGTCGGCCAGGAGGGGAGCAGTACTTC
.	TRBJ1-2	TRBV29-1	.	CSVEGVSGGYGYTF	TGCAGCGTTGAAGGCGTTTCGGGAGGGTATGGCTACACCTTC
TRBD1	TRBJ1-2	TRBV2	.	CASSKNNYEGPGGGYTF	TGTGCCAGCAGTAAAAACAACTACGAGGGGCCAGGGGGAGGCTACACCTTC
.	TRBJ2-3	TRBV30	.	CAWSLKILADTQYF	TGTGCCTGGAGTCTAAAAATTTTGGCAGATACGCAGTATTTT
TRBD1	TRBJ2-2	TRBV7-9	.	CASSQGAPGTGELFF	TGTGCCAGCAGCCAGGGGGCGCCGGGTACCGGGGAGCTGTTTTTT
.	TRBJ1-6	TRBV2	.	CASMGDSSDSPLHF	TGTGCCAGCATGGGAGATAGTTCCGATTCACCCCTCCACTTT